This record concerns one T cell receptor beta chain sequence. What it recognizes is unknown. V dropped 8 bases and J dropped 3 bases, with 14 bases sitting between them. The germline V gene encodes CDR1 MDHEN and CDR2 SYDVKM. The CDR3 runs 14 residues. The sample comes from a study of human T cells and chemical hapten exposure. Study details: Slight volume differences across pooled libraries mainly accounted for varying per-sample TCR yields. Points from the study as a whole: TCRs exceeding a frequency of 1 in 1000 stayed unchanged under DPC sensitization.

Unfractionated whole blood yielded total RNA. Unique molecular identifiers were linked by the library to individual cDNA molecules. Original data processing: A per-sample median of about 96,000 TCRs was observed, with counts ranging from about 23,224 to 690,600. TCRdb analysed the 5' RACE reads with MiXCR anew, one entry per CDR3 protein. In this record, the V and J calls reflect TCRdb's handling and not the investigators' own analysis. The data contain approximately 110,000 distinct CDR3 sequences, approximately 20% of them singletons. This clonotype was obtained from a human donor in good health. This sequence joins TRBV28 and TRBJ1-5; D unresolved. Written as DNA, the CDR3 is TGTGCCAGCTGGGAAGGGATGGCCAATCAGCCCCAGCATTTT. Amino acids: CASWEGMANQPQHF.